The 7 T cell receptor beta chains in this list originate from one sample, sequenced in a study of Graves' ophthalmopathy and Graves' hyperthyroidism. Beta-chain TCR CDR3 regions were amplified from RNA transcripts. First-round RT-PCR employed HTBI primers, with a second-round multiplex PCR after it. Each CDR3 protein gets one entry after TCRdb re-called the multiplex PCR reads with MiXCR. The sample consists of hundreds of thousands of distinct CDR3 sequences, roughly 20% of them appearing once. Sequenced: peripheral blood. These receptors were collected from a woman between 18 and 29 years old with stable Graves' hyperthyroidism.

The V and J genes are TRBV14 and TRBJ1-6; D is perhaps TRBD1 (6 bases). The germline V and J ends were trimmed by 4 bases and 6 bases, with 16 bases remaining between them. This CDR3 is built from 16 residues. The V gene's germline CDR1 is SGHDN and CDR2 FVKESK. CDR3 loop: CASSPEGGHRNSPLHF. CDR3 nucleotide sequence: TGTGCCAGCAGCCCAGAGGGGGGACATCGTAATTCACCCCTCCACTTT.

In DNA form, the CDR3 reads TGCAGTGCTGGAGGGATAGCGGGAGGGTCTCTTATAATCTACGAGCAGTACTTC. Translated: CSAGGIAGGSLIIYEQYF. The rearrangement uses TRBV20-1 and TRBJ2-7; 11 positions match TRBD2. In germline, CDR1 is DFQATT, CDR2 SNEGSKA (reference sequence). This CDR3 region has 18 residues. Trimming cost V 5 bases and J 3 bases; bases outside gene matches: 18.

A note on this clonotype: A much larger clone lies one base from this, so it may be a read error. This chain's CDR3 is CASSEDKGYNSHLHF. The CDR3, as DNA: TGTGCCAGCAGTGAGGACAAAGGCTATAATTCACACCTCCACTTT. The chain couples TRBV25-1 to TRBJ1-6, with a possible D match to TRBD1 (5 bases). The CDR3 runs 15 residues. Germline V lookup: CDR1 MGHDK, CDR2 SYGVNS.

This clonotype was counted ten times or more. The CDR3 DNA reads TGTGCCAGCAGTCCCCAGGTCTACGAGCAGTACTTC. Translated, it gives CASSPQVYEQYF. This sequence joins TRBV12-3 or TRBV12-4 and TRBJ2-7; D remains ambiguous. This CDR3 comprises 12 residues. Trimming removed 5 bases from V and 3 bases from J, with 8 bases in between.

The genes are TRBV11-3 and TRBJ1-2, with no clear D. The CDR3 covers 13 residues. V dropped 2 bases and J dropped 3 bases, with 7 bases sitting between them. CDR1 is SGHNT, CDR2 YENEEA, per germline. The CDR3 is CASSLIPDYGYTF. CDR3 in DNA: TGTGCCAGCAGCTTAATTCCCGACTATGGCTACACCTTC.

At least ten counts were recorded for this clonotype. The genes are TRBV10-2 and TRBJ2-5; D not certain. The CDR3 length is 12 residues. V was trimmed by 4 bases and J by 5 bases, leaving 8 bases between them. CDR1 and CDR2 (germline): WSHSY, SAAADI. The CDR3 DNA sequence: TGCGCCAGCAGTGCTGGTCGGGAGACCCAGTACTTC. Translation: CASSAGRETQYF.

Comments on this clonotype: At one end the junction does not follow the germline gene, possibly because of a read error. CDR3 DNA: TGTGCCAACAGTTTAGGTGGCGGGACACGGCGAACCTACGAGCAGTACTTC. Translating it yields CANSLGGGTRRTYEQYF. The genes are TRBV27 and TRBJ2-7; perhaps D is TRBD1 or TRBD2 (6 bases each). Germline CDR1 MNHEY, CDR2 SMNVEV (reference sequence). The CDR3 sequence is 17 residues long.